Listed below are T cell receptor beta chains from one sample, sequenced in a study of shared T cell receptors in the human thymus. Assay: immunoSEQ multiplex PCR; the TCRdb copy retains only in-frame clones and omits some. The data hold roughly 710,000 clones, with 70% to 90% observed a single time. These sequences were also reported in another study, on human thymus T cells.

Material for sequencing was thymocytes. The receptors shown here come from a girl less than two years old with a congenital heart defect. Each CDR3 is given with its conserved first and last residue. A D gene is named only where the DNA matches it firmly. Clone size is not always given. Where it is, it says once, few, many or a class for expanded clones.

TRBV27,NA,TRBJ2-3,TRBD1,TGTGCCAGCAGACGAACCGGGACAGGGAAAGATACGCAGTATTTT,CASRRTGTGKDTQYF
TRBV5-6,NA,TRBJ1-2,NA,TGTGCCAGCAGCTTGTGGGCCCACTATGGCTACACCTTC,CASSLWAHYGYTF
TRBV19,NA,TRBJ1-1,NA,TGTGCCAGTAGTATCGTGTTTTCGGGCACTGAAGCTTTCTTT,CASSIVFSGTEAFF
TRBV5-1,NA,TRBJ2-7,TRBD1,TGCGCCAGCAGCCCCCACAGGGACAGGGTAGAACGGGACTTC,CASSPHRDRVERDF
TRBV11-1,NA,TRBJ1-2,TRBD1,TGTGCCAGCAGCTTAACCGGGACAGGGGTCTATGGCTACACCTTC,CASSLTGTGVYGYTF
TRBV6-1,NA,TRBJ2-7,NA,TGTGCCAGCAGTGAACAGGGGTGGAACGAGCAGTACTTC,CASSEQGWNEQYF
TRBV30,NA,TRBJ1-2,NA,TGTGCCTGGAGTGTAGCCCGTCCCTATGGCTACACCTTC,CAWSVARPYGYTF
TRBV5-8,NA,TRBJ1-2,NA,TGTGCCAGCAGCTTCGGAGGGTTTGGCTACACCTTC,CASSFGGFGYTF
TRBV5-8,NA,TRBJ1-2,TRBD1,TGTGCCAGCAGCTATAACGAACCGGACAGGGCCACGAACCTCTATGGCTACACCTTC,CASSYNEPDRATNLYGYTF
TRBV15,NA,TRBJ1-1,NA,TGTGCCACCAGCAGAGAGCACAGCCTGAACACTGAAGCTTTCTTT,CATSREHSLNTEAFF
TRBV13,NA,TRBJ2-1,NA,TGTGCCAGCAGCATAGGGGGCGGAGGGGCGCCCAATGAGCAGTTCTTC,CASSIGGGGAPNEQFF
TRBV5-1,NA,TRBJ2-5,TRBD2,TGCGCCAGCAGCGGGGGGACTAGCGTACCCTTTAGCGGAGAGACCCAGTACTTC,CASSGGTSVPFSGETQYF
TRBV29-1,NA,TRBJ2-7,NA,TGCAGCGTTGAGGTTTCGGGGAGTTACGAGCAGTACTTC,CSVEVSGSYEQYF
TRBV15,few,TRBJ2-7,NA,TGTGCCACCAGCAGCAGGGTCGAATATAACGAGCAGTACTTC,CATSSRVEYNEQYF
TRBV14,NA,TRBJ1-1,TRBD1,TGTGCCAGCAGCCCTATGCAGGGGGCACATACTGAAGCTTTCTTT,CASSPMQGAHTEAFF
TRBV6-6,NA,TRBJ1-1,NA,TGTGCCAGTACGTCGTTGAGAAACACTGAAGCTTTCTTT,CASTSLRNTEAFF
TRBV4-1,NA,TRBJ1-5,NA,TGCGCCAGCAGCCAAGACAGGGTAGTCAATCAGCCCCAGCATTTT,CASSQDRVVNQPQHF
TRBV19,NA,TRBJ1-5,NA,TGTGCCAGTAGTATTATCCCCCCCCTTGAGGGGGGGACGAATAGCAATCAGCCCCAGCATTTT,CASSIIPPLEGGTNSNQPQHF
TRBV6-1,NA,TRBJ1-1,NA,TGTGCCAGCAGTGAAGTGGACAGCCCTCTGAACACTGAAGCTTTCTTT,CASSEVDSPLNTEAFF
TRBV7-9,NA,TRBJ1-4,NA,TGTGCCAGCAGTTATACAGGGTCCTCAGAGGGCTGGACTAATGAAAAACTGTTTTTT,CASSYTGSSEGWTNEKLFF
TRBV5-4,NA,TRBJ2-5,NA,TGTGCCAGCAGCTGCACCCGGGACTACCAAGAGACCCAGTACTTC,CASSCTRDYQETQYF
TRBV30,once,TRBJ1-2,TRBD1,TGTGCCTGGAGCGGATCGGGACAGGGGCCGGGCTATGGCTACACCTTC,CAWSGSGQGPGYGYTF
TRBV5-6,NA,TRBJ1-6,NA,TGTGCCAGCAGCTGGGGACAACTAAATTCACCCCTCCACTTT,CASSWGQLNSPLHF
TRBV5-1,NA,TRBJ1-3,TRBD1,TGCGCCAGCAGCTCACAGGGGCCTCTCTCTGGAAACACCATATATTTT,CASSSQGPLSGNTIYF